The 14 T cell receptor beta chains presented below share a single source sample, sequenced in a study of CD8+ T cells in alopecia areata (dated by TCRdb to the late 2010s). The time point tag for this specimen amounts to: 4 weeks on oral tofacitinib. According to the study, the label for this sample's treatment or condition signals: oral pan-JAK inhibitor, 5-10 mg twice daily. Receptors were amplified or captured by the immunoSEQ multiplex PCR assay. For TCR sequencing, RNA was extracted from every sample and reverse transcribed into cDNA to serve as template. Entries here come from immuneACCESS through TCRdb and include only in-frame sequences with V and J called. Some clones fail to appear in such tables; in the studies checked, an unresolved V gene covers under half of the shortfall, and the cause of the remainder is unknown. The sample table records 110,000 or so clones; 50% to 75% of these occur just once. Under 35% of the sample is in the top ten clones.

The sample was CD8+ T cells sorted from blood, taken at week 4, from a patient treated with tofacitinib. The receptor source for this set is a human donor with alopecia areata.

The rearrangement joins TRBV14 to TRBJ2-5; D perhaps matches TRBD1 (5 bases). This CDR3 region has 14 residues. V lost 0 bases and J lost 3, with 8 bases in between. From germline, CDR1 is SGHDN and CDR2 FVKESK. The CDR3 DNA is TGTGCCAGCAGCCAAGACGAGACAGAAGAGACCCAGTACTTC. Encoded protein: CASSQDETEETQYF.

Only a few counts were recorded for this clone. CDR3 DNA sequence: TGTGCCAGTACACGGGACAGGCAATCTTATGGCTACACCTTC. As protein: CASTRDRQSYGYTF. The V and J genes are TRBV19 and TRBJ1-2; 8 nucleotides match TRBD1. The length of the CDR3 is 14 residues. Germline trimming cut 7 bases from V and 5 bases from J; bases unmatched to any gene: 9. Germline CDR1 LNHDA, CDR2 SQIVND (reference sequence).

This clone has just a few counts. This chain links TRBV7-3 with TRBJ2-3; a weak D match, TRBD1 (6 bases). Trimming took 4 bases from V and 2 from J, leaving 22 bases between them. Germline lookup yields CDR1 SGHTA and CDR2 FQGTGA. The CDR3 spans 18 residues. The CDR3 loop is CASSSPGEIGEHTDTQYF. The CDR3 DNA reads TGTGCCAGCAGCTCCCCAGGGGAGATTGGGGAGCACACAGATACGCAGTATTTT.

The CDR3 bases are TGCAGCGTTGAAGATCCCGCGGTCTCCTACGAGCAGTACTTC. Amino acid sequence: CSVEDPAVSYEQYF. The chain has TRBV29-1 and TRBJ2-7; D call uncertain. Trimming shortened V by 0 bases and J by 0 bases, and 9 bases separated the two germline ends. This CDR3 comprises 14 residues. Germline loops: CDR1 SQVTM, CDR2 ANQGSEA.

The CDR3 coding sequence is TGCAGCGTTGAAGACAGGGGGACAGATGGCTACACCTTC. Protein product: CSVEDRGTDGYTF. The chain joins TRBV29-1 to TRBJ1-2; TRBD1 matches 7 bases. V gave up 0 bases and J gave up 6 bases; unmatched junction bases: 4. The germline V gene encodes CDR1 SQVTM and CDR2 ANQGSEA. The CDR3 totals 13 residues.

The J gene is TRBJ2-3, the V gene TRBV2; TRBD2 might be the D (6 bases). Looked up from germline, CDR1 is SNHLY and CDR2 is FYNNEI. Trimming stripped 4 bases from V and 3 bases from J, with 14 bases between. The CDR3 runs 15 residues. The CDR3 DNA reads as TGTGCCAGCAGTGCCCGCGGGGCGGGTACAGATACGCAGTATTTT. This gives the protein CASSARGAGTDTQYF. The variable domain in full, with the rest retrieved from reference TRBV2 and TRBJ2-3, is EPEVTQTPSHQVTQMGQEVILRCVPISNHLYFYWYRQILGQKVEFLVSFYNNEISEKSEIFDDQFSVERPDGSNFTLKIRSTKLEDSAMYFCASSARGAGTDTQYFGPGTRLTVL.

This clone has only a few counts. The gene calls are TRBV27 and TRBJ1-3; D unresolved. The V end was cut by 10 bases, the J end by 1 base, with 11 bases between. Germline V gene lookup returns CDR1 MNHEY and CDR2 SMNVEV (reference sequence). This CDR3 spans 13 amino acids. The CDR3 is CATSASSGNTIYF. The CDR3 bases are TGTGCCACCTCCGCTTCGTCTGGAAACACCATATATTTT.

V and J are TRBV1 and TRBJ1-6. TRBV1 is recorded as a pseudogene. This CDR3 is built from 15 residues. The CDR3 protein is CTSSQEGGGESPLHF. The CDR3 DNA reads as TGCACCAGCAGCCAAGAAGGAGGCGGAGAGTCACCCCTCCACTTT.

The chain joins TRBV29-1 to TRBJ2-7; D uncertain. V was pared by 5 bases and J by 0 bases, with 11 bases between. Germline-derived CDR1 and CDR2 are SQVTM and ANQGSEA. The CDR3 has 13 amino acids. The DNA of the CDR3 is TGCAGCGTTACCTTTGGGGTCTCCTACGAGCAGTACTTC. Residues: CSVTFGVSYEQYF.

J is TRBJ1-1 and V is TRBV29-1, with a weak D call TRBD1 (5 bases). Germline-derived CDR1 and CDR2 are SQVTM and ANQGSEA. V lost 3 bases, J lost 0 bases, and 20 bases lay in between. This CDR3 is 17 amino acids long. CDR3 sequence (DNA): TGCAGCGTTGAGGCCCTGGGGGTATCGGGCGTGAACACTGAAGCTTTCTTT. Its translation is CSVEALGVSGVNTEAFF.

The chain combines TRBV29-1 with TRBJ1-1, with D maybe TRBD1 (5 bases). Trimming pared 6 bases from V and 5 bases from J, leaving 25 bases between. The CDR3 runs to 16 residues. Germline-derived CDR1 and CDR2 are SQVTM and ANQGSEA. CDR3 coding DNA: TGCAGCGTCCTCGGGAGGGGCGATGTATTGAGGACTGAAGCTTTCTTT. Translation: CSVLGRGDVLRTEAFF.

The gene calls are TRBV6-5 and TRBJ2-5, with D perhaps given as TRBD1 or TRBD2 (5 bases each). The CDR3 is 15 residues long. Trimming stripped 2 bases from V and 4 bases from J, with 14 bases between. Germline CDR1 MNHEY, CDR2 SVGAGI. CDR3 DNA sequence: TGTGCCAGCAGTTACAGGGACGGCACTGGAGAGACCCAGTACTTC. Its translation is CASSYRDGTGETQYF.

This chain uses TRBV29-1 with TRBJ2-1; D is unresolved. The CDR3 has 11 amino acids. Germline lookup yields CDR1 SQVTM and CDR2 ANQGSEA. Trimming took off 0 bases at V and 4 bases at J, with 1 base between the two ends. This CDR3 reads CSVEDYNEQFF. For the CDR3, the DNA is TGCAGCGTTGAAGATTACAATGAGCAGTTCTTC.

The chain joins TRBV15 to TRBJ1-2; D may be TRBD1 (6 bases). V was trimmed by 0 bases and J by 6 bases, leaving 8 bases between them. This CDR3 has 13 amino acids. Germline V gene lookup returns CDR1 LNHNV and CDR2 YYDKDF (reference sequence). CDR3: CATSRDEGDGYTF. Written as DNA, the CDR3 is TGTGCCACCAGCAGAGACGAGGGGGATGGCTACACCTTC.